Described below is a single T cell receptor (beta chain) sequence and its context. Its antigen is currently not known. Base qualities are not at hand, and no much larger clone is one base apart. The data belong to a study of human T cells and chemical hapten exposure (dated by TCRdb to the early 2020s). About the study as a whole: For sensitization, 2% DPC in acetone was applied to an approximately 2 cm by approximately 2 cm area of upper inner arm skin. Weekly therapeutic DPC doses were additionally applied to the scalp of patients throughout the roughly 25-week study period. Most of the patients in the cohort were female, and the cohort covered alopecia areata with under or over 50% scalp involvement, alopecia totalis and alopecia universalis. Blood samples were taken from patients before sensitization (week 0) and at 2, 6 and about 24 weeks after DPC sensitization. Blood for TCR sequencing was provided by twenty-nine alopecia patients at one to four time points (pre-sensitization, 2, 6 and 24 weeks). Libraries were combined into a pool for sequencing, and differences in TCR yield between samples came mainly from small differences in library volumes within the pool. Patch tests used Finn chambers with 0.01% DPC on the upper back, scored after 6 days by International Contact Dermatitis Research Group standards. Peripheral blood TCR repertoire changes were tracked in vivo in alopecia patients during primary and secondary sensitization to the hapten diphenylcyclopropenone (DPC). Study-level results and caveats: Patch test score correlated positively with the number of PT1 expanded TCRs, reaching significance at thresholds 8, 16 and 32 but not at 4. The number of TCRs above 1 in 1000 frequency did not change with DPC sensitization; there was no evidence of global repertoire structure alterations. Repeated subsampling changed both the strength of the expansion versus patch-test correlation and the threshold at which that correlation became significant. Expanded TCRs formed significantly more large CDR3 similarity clusters than pre-sensitization or healthy control sets, consistent with antigen-driven responses. Alopecia, a presumed autoimmune disease, was present in all patients, so the immune response of the patients might differ from that of healthy individuals.

The sample's time point label, decoded: pre-sensitization, week 0. The treatment or condition label of this sample denotes: therapeutic diphenylcyclopropenone sensitization with weekly scalp DPC. Blood at each patch-test visit was drawn before the patch test was applied. To be eligible, patients had to be aged 18 to 70, diagnosed with alopecia and judged suitable for DPC therapy, while pregnant patients were excluded. Total RNA was extracted from unfractionated whole blood collected in Tempus Blood RNA tubes. The CDR3 starts with the cysteine, ends with the phenylalanine, and has 15 residues. The DNA shown is the 45-base CDR3, in frame from base 1. The germline V gene encodes CDR1 WNHNN and CDR2 SYGVQD (reference sequence). V is shortened by 2 bases, J by 4 bases, and the region joining them spans 12 bases. Library preparation used RACE. The listed sequencing device is NextSeq 500. Library preparation attached unique molecular identifiers to individual cDNA molecules for quantitative, reproducible TCR counting. Both TCR alpha and TCR beta chains were sequenced from each blood RNA sample. Per the original workflow: A median of about 100,000 TCRs per sample was observed, with a range of about 20,000 to 690,600. V, J and CDR3 annotation of the TCR reads was carried out using the Decombinator software suite. For the PS versus PT1 abundance plots, all samples were subsampled to the same number of TCRs (28,000). Expanded TCRs were defined as absent before sensitization and observed at least eight times at the 2-week time point. TCRdb reprocessing: public reads trimmed at Q25 with fastp, clones called with MiXCR, in-frame beta chains kept. Identical CDR3 protein sequences are pooled into one entry, listed with their most common genes and DNA. These V and J calls are TCRdb output, not the study's own analysis. The sample table holds fewer than 300,000 distinct CDR3 sequences, of which roughly 8% were seen once. The ten largest clones add up to more than 0.95% of the sample.

The sequence is built from TRBV10-1 and TRBJ2-1, with the D call perhaps TRBD1 or TRBD2, as 6 bases match in each case. The source was whole blood, collected in connection with sensitization to the hapten diphenylcyclopropenone (DPC). The clonotype was recovered from a man in his late teens or twenties with alopecia areata. Some clones in this sample may be carry-over from other donors' samples. The nucleotides are TGCGCCAGCAGTGAGAGGGGGGTGCGATACAATGAGCAGTTCTTC. This encodes CASSERGVRYNEQFF.